The subject of this entry is one T cell receptor (beta chain). This entry comes from a study of blood T cell repertoires in COVID-19. The length of the CDR3 is 14 residues. Germline V gives CDR1 LGHNA, CDR2 YNFKEQ. V lost 4 bases and J lost 11; bases outside the gene matches: 11. Method: immunoSEQ multiplex PCR; TCRdb's copy keeps in-frame clones and lacks some. The repertoire holds roughly 200,000 clones, 70% to 90% seen once, with under 3.5% in the top ten. The TCR originated in a man aged 55-75 years with acute or convalescent COVID-19. Specimen: peripheral blood. This chain joins TRBV4-2 and TRBJ1-5, with 7 bases that match TRBD1. CDR3 DNA sequence: TGTGCCAGCAGCCGGGACAGCGGCCCTTCGGCCCAGCATTTT. This sequence encodes CASSRDSGPSAQHF.